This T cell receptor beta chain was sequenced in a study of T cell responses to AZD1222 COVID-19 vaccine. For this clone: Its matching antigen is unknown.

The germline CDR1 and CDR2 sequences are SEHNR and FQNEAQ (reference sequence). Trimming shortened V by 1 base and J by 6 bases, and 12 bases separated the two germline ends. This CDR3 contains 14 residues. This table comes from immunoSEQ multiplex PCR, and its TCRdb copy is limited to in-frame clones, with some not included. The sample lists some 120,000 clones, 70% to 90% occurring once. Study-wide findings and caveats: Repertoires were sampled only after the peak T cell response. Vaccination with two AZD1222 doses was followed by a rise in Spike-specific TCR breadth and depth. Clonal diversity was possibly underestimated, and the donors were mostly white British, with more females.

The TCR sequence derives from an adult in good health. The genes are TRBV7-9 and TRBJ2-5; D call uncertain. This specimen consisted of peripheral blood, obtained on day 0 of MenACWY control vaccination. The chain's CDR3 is CASSLDGPKQTQYF. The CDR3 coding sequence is TGTGCCAGCAGCTTAGACGGCCCTAAGCAGACCCAGTACTTC.